Described below is a single TCR beta chain sequence and its context. The antigen is unknown. During its preparation, the TCRbeta library received unique molecular identifiers. TCRdb processed the PCR reads anew with MiXCR; each CDR3 protein has one entry. Of tens of thousands of distinct CDR3 sequences detected, nearly 9.5% appear once; the ten largest clones hold 27%. These data originate in a study of T-cell reconstitution after alpha-beta-depleted transplantation in children. Findings and limits, study-wide: The origin of alpha-beta T cells about two months after transplant was reportedly several hundred expanded graft clones. Recipient T cells and thymic progenitors that survived gave rise to the high TCRbeta diversity observed at day 60 in some patients. At the one-year point after transplant, T-cell counts and TCRbeta diversity were found to come mostly from T cells that had been newly produced.

With V trimmed by 0 bases and J by 7 bases, 5 bases remained unmatched. The CDR3 is 14 residues long. Germline CDR1 and CDR2: DFQATT and SNEGSKA (reference sequence). The TCR comes from a male patient under 10 years old who had a stem cell transplant for chronic granulomatous disease, so the T cells may come from the graft donor. The material sequenced was PBMCs, mostly from graft donor cells, taken 60 days after TCRalphabeta/CD19-depleted stem cell transplant. The J gene is TRBJ1-5, the V gene TRBV20-1; 8 bases are shared with TRBD1. In nucleotides, the CDR3 is TGCAGTGCTAGAGAGGGGGCAGGGGGCCAGCCCCAGCATTTT. This translates into CSAREGAGGQPQHF.